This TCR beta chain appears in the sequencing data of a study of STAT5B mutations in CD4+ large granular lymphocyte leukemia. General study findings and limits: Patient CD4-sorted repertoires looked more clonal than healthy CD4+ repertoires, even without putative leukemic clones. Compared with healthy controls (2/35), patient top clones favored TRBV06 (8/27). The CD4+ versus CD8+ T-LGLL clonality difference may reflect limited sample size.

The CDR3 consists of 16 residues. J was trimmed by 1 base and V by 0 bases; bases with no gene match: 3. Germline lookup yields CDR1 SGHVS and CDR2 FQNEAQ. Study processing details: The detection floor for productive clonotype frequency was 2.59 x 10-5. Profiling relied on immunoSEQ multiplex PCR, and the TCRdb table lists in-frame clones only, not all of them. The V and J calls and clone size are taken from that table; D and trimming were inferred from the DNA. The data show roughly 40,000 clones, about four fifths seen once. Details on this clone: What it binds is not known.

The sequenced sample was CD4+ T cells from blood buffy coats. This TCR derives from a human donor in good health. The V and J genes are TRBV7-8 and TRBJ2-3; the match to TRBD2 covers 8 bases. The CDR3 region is CASSLAAGGGTDTQYF. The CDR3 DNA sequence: TGTGCCAGCAGCTTAGCGGCGGGGGGTGGCACAGATACGCAGTATTTT.